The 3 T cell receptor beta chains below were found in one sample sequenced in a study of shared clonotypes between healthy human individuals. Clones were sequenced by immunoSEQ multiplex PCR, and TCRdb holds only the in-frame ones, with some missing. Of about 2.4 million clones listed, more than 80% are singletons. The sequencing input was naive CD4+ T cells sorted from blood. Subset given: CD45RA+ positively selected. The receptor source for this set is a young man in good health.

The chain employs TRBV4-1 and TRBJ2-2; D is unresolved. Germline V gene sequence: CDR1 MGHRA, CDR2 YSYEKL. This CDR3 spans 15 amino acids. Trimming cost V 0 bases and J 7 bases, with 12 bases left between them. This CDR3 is CASSQETSAGGELFF. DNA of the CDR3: TGCGCCAGCAGCCAAGAAACATCAGCCGGCGGGGAGCTGTTTTTT.

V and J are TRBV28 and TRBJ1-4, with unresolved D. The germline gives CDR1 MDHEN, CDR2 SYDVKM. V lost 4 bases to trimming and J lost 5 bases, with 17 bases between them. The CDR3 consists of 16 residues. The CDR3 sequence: CASSYQAGRGNEKLFF. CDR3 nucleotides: TGTGCCAGCAGTTACCAGGCAGGACGGGGAAATGAAAAACTGTTTTTT. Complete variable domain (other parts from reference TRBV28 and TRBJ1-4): DVKVTQSSRYLVKRTGEKVFLECVQDMDHENMFWYRQDPGLGLRLIYFSYDVKMKEKGDIPEGYSVSREKKERFSLILESASTNQTSMYLCASSYQAGRGNEKLFFGSGTQLSVL.

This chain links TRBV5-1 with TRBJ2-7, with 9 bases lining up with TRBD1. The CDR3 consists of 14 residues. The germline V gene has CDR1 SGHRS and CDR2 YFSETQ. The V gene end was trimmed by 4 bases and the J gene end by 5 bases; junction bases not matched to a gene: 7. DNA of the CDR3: TGCGCCAGCAGCCGGGACAGGGTTCTGGACGAGCAGTACTTC. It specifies CASSRDRVLDEQYF.